Listed below are T cell receptor beta chains from one sample, sequenced in a study of cytomegalovirus exposure and HLA in healthy donors. The assay was immunoSEQ multiplex PCR, and TCRdb's table has in-frame clones only and misses some. The top ten clones hold less than 4.5% of a sample with 220,000 or so clones, 78% of them seen once. Material: PBMCs. The source of these receptors is a male donor in good health and CMV-seronegative. Each CDR3 is given with its conserved first and last residue. Fields, in order: J gene, V gene, D gene, clone size, CDR3 protein, CDR3 DNA. D genes are given only for firm matches. Rows give clone size only sometimes, using once, few, many, or a class for an expanded clone.

>TRBJ2-7|TRBV5-4|.|.
CASSLRHRDYEQYF
TGTGCCAGCAGCTTAAGACACAGGGACTACGAGCAGTACTTC
>TRBJ2-5|TRBV2|.|.
CASSESETQYF
TGTGCCAGCAGCGAGTCGGAGACCCAGTACTTC
>TRBJ2-4|TRBV29-1|.|.
CSVVLQGAKNIQYF
TGCAGCGTAGTACTTCAGGGGGCCAAAAACATTCAGTACTTC
>TRBJ2-7|TRBV19|.|.
CASSTDSVNEQYF
TGTGCCAGTAGTACTGACAGTGTGAACGAGCAGTACTTC
>TRBJ1-5|TRBV10-3|TRBD1|once
CAVREDRVDQPQHF
TGTGCCGTCAGAGAGGACAGGGTGGACCAGCCCCAGCATTTT
>TRBJ2-7|TRBV19|TRBD2|.
CASSPRTSGRISYEQYF
TGTGCCAGTAGTCCCCGGACTAGCGGGAGAATTTCCTACGAGCAGTACTTC
>TRBJ2-3|TRBV9|.|once
CASSVDPTGDTQYF
TGTGCCAGCAGCGTAGACCCCACAGGGGATACGCAGTATTTT
>TRBJ2-7|TRBV2|TRBD2|.
CASRWGGDEQYF
TGTGCCAGCAGGTGGGGGGGGGACGAGCAGTACTTC
>TRBJ1-3|TRBV19|.|.
CASTRTGSSGNTIYF
TGTGCCAGTACGAGGACTGGTAGCTCTGGAAACACCATATATTTT
>TRBJ2-1|TRBV7-9|.|.
CASSPEGTPVGEQFF
TGTGCCAGCAGCCCAGAAGGGACACCGGTCGGTGAGCAGTTCTTC
>TRBJ2-6|TRBV19|.|.
CATEWGGAKGANVLTF
TGTGCCACCGAATGGGGGGGCGCGAAAGGGGCCAACGTCCTGACTTTC
>TRBJ1-5|TRBV9|.|.
CASSVGQPQHF
TGTGCCAGCAGCGTCGGTCAGCCCCAGCATTTT
>TRBJ2-1|TRBV5-1|TRBD2|.
CASSLDAGATYNEQFF
TGCGCCAGCAGCTTGGATGCGGGAGCAACCTACAATGAGCAGTTCTTC
>TRBJ1-5|TRBV4-1|.|.
CASSQGGANSNQPQHF
TGCGCCAGCAGCCAGGGGGGGGCTAATAGCAATCAGCCCCAGCATTTT
>TRBJ1-2|TRBV7-9|TRBD1|.
CASSFGRTGEMNYGYTF
TGTGCCAGCAGCTTTGGCAGGACAGGGGAAATGAACTATGGCTACACCTTC
>TRBJ1-1|TRBV27|TRBD1|once
CASSRGQGMNTEAFF
TGTGCCAGCAGTAGGGGACAGGGGATGAACACTGAAGCTTTCTTT
>TRBJ1-5|TRBV18|TRBD1|.
CASSPSGQPYQPQHF
TGTGCCAGCTCACCTTCGGGACAGCCTTATCAGCCCCAGCATTTT
>TRBJ2-7|TRBV7-3|TRBD2|.
CASSFLAQAGEYEQYF
TGTGCCAGCAGCTTCCTCGCGCAAGCGGGAGAATACGAGCAGTACTTC
>TRBJ1-1|TRBV2|.|.
CASSEQGTEAFF
TGTGCCAGCAGTGAGCAGGGAACTGAAGCTTTCTTT
>TRBJ2-3|TRBV28|.|.
CASSSSSRAKGDTQYF
TGTGCCAGCAGTTCCTCCTCCCGGGCTAAGGGGGATACGCAGTATTTT
>TRBJ1-6|TRBV5-1|.|once
CASSSWGDSNSPLHF
TGCGCCAGCAGCAGCTGGGGGGATAGTAATTCACCCCTCCACTTT
>TRBJ2-5|TRBV4-1|.|.
CASSQDGGTETQYF
TGCGCCAGCAGCCAAGATGGGGGGACGGAGACCCAGTACTTC
>TRBJ1-3|TRBV6-5|.|few
CASSGGSSGNTIYF
TGTGCCAGCAGTGGGGGGAGCTCTGGAAACACCATATATTTT
>TRBJ2-1|TRBV5-1|TRBD2|.
CASSLDTGGPDEQFF
TGCGCCAGCAGCTTGGACACGGGAGGGCCAGATGAGCAGTTCTTC
>TRBJ1-2|TRBV27|.|once
CASSLSMATGALHYGYTF
TGTGCCAGCAGTTTATCGATGGCGACAGGTGCTCTCCACTATGGCTACACCTTC
>TRBJ2-1|TRBV7-9|.|once
CASSLAPPGRGSYNEQFF
TGTGCCAGCAGCTTAGCGCCCCCGGGAAGAGGCTCCTACAATGAGCAGTTCTTC
>TRBJ2-1|TRBV7-2|TRBD2|.
CASSLWTSGANEQFF
TGTGCCAGCAGCTTATGGACTAGCGGGGCCAATGAGCAGTTCTTC
>TRBJ1-5|TRBV9|.|few
CASSVAGNQPQHF
TGTGCCAGCAGCGTAGCAGGGAATCAGCCCCAGCATTTT
>TRBJ2-7|TRBV4-2|TRBD2|.
CASSHGLAGVQYEQYF
TGTGCCAGCAGCCATGGACTAGCGGGAGTTCAGTACGAGCAGTACTTC
>TRBJ2-5|TRBV7-2|TRBD2|.
CASSLGGLAGQETQYF
TGTGCCAGCAGCTTAGGGGGACTAGCGGGGCAAGAGACCCAGTACTTC
>TRBJ2-7|TRBV21-1|.|.
CASSNWPGQRGYEQYF
TGTGCCAGCAGCAACTGGCCGGGACAACGGGGCTACGAGCAGTACTTC
>TRBJ1-2|TRBV6-1|.|.
CASSEAWGVTSYYTF
TGTGCCAGCAGTGAAGCGTGGGGCGTAACGTCTTACTACACCTTC
>TRBJ2-1|TRBV7-9|TRBD1|.
CASSLVSGTAYNEQFF
TGTGCCAGCAGCTTAGTCTCCGGGACAGCCTACAATGAGCAGTTCTTC
>TRBJ2-7|TRBV5-6|.|.
CASELRETSYEQYF
TGTGCCAGCGAACTCAGGGAAACCTCCTACGAGCAGTACTTC
>TRBJ2-7|TRBV7-6|.|few
CASSLQGTVLSEQYF
TGTGCCAGCAGCCTACAAGGGACTGTTCTGTCGGAGCAGTACTTC
>TRBJ2-2|TRBV19|TRBD2|.
CASKSGTNTGELFF
TGTGCCAGTAAAAGCGGGACGAACACCGGGGAGCTGTTTTTT
>TRBJ1-4|TRBV7-6|.|.
CASRKDSRGAGYEKLFF
TGTGCCAGCAGGAAAGACAGCAGGGGCGCAGGGTATGAAAAACTGTTTTTT